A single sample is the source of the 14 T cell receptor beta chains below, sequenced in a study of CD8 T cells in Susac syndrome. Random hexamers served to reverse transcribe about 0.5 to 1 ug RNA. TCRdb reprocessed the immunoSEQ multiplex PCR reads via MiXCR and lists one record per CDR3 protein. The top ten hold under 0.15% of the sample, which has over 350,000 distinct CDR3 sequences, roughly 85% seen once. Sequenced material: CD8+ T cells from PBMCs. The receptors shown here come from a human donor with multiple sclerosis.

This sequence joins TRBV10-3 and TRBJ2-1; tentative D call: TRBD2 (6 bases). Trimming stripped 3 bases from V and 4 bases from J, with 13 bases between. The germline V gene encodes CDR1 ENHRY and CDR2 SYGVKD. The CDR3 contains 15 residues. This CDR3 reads CAISEGSGGYNEQFF. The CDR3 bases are TGTGCCATCAGTGAAGGTAGCGGAGGGTACAATGAGCAGTTCTTC.

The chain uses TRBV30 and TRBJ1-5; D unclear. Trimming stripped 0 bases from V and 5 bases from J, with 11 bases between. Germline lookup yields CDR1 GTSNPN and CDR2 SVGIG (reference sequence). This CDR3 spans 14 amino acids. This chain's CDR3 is CAWSVSGLDQPQHF. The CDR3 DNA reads TGTGCCTGGAGTGTATCTGGTTTAGATCAGCCCCAGCATTTT.

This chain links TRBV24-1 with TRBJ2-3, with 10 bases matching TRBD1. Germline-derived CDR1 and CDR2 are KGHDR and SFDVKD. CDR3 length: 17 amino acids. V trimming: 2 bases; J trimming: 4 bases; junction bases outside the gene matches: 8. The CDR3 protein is CATSDSEDRGKADTQYF. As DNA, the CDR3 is TGTGCCACCAGTGATTCCGAGGACAGGGGGAAAGCAGATACGCAGTATTTT.

CDR3 in amino acids: CASSSTGGWEQFF. The CDR3 bases are TGCGCCAGCAGCTCAACAGGGGGTTGGGAGCAGTTCTTC. The rearrangement joins TRBV5-1 to TRBJ2-1, with TRBD1 matching over 8 bases. In germline, CDR1 is SGHRS, CDR2 YFSETQ. The length of the CDR3 is 13 residues. V trimming: 3 bases; J trimming: 10 bases; junction bases outside the gene matches: 6.

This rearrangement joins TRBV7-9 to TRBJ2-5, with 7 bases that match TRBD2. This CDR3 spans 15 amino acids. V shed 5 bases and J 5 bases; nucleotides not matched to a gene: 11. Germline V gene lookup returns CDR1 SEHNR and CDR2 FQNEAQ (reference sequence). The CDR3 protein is CASSARLAARETQYF. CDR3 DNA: TGTGCCAGCAGCGCCCGTCTAGCGGCCAGGGAGACCCAGTACTTC.

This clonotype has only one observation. This CDR3 is CSVERDYNEQFF. CDR3 DNA sequence: TGCAGCGTTGAACGGGACTACAATGAGCAGTTCTTC. This sequence joins TRBV29-1 and TRBJ2-1; D may be TRBD2 (5 bases). V was shortened by 2 bases and J by 3 bases, with 5 bases between the two germline ends. CDR3 size: 12 residues. Germline CDR1 SQVTM, CDR2 ANQGSEA.

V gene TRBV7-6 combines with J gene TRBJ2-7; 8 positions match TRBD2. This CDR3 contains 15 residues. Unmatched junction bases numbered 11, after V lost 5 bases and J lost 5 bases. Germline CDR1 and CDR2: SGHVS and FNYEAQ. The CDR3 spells CASSPNPTSVHEQYF. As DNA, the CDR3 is TGTGCCAGCAGCCCGAACCCGACTAGCGTCCACGAGCAGTACTTC.

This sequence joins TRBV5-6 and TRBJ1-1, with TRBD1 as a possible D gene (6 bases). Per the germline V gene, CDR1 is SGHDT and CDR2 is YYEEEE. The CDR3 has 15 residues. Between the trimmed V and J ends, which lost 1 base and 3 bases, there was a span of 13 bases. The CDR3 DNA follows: TGTGCCAGCAGCTTGCCGCAGGGGAGGGACACTGAAGCTTTCTTT. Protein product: CASSLPQGRDTEAFF. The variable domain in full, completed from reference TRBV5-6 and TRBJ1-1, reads DAGVTQSPTHLIKTRGQQVTLRCSPKSGHDTVSWYQQALGQGPQFIFQYYEEEERQRGNFPDRFSGHQFPNYSSELNVNALLLGDSALYLCASSLPQGRDTEAFFGQGTRLTVV.

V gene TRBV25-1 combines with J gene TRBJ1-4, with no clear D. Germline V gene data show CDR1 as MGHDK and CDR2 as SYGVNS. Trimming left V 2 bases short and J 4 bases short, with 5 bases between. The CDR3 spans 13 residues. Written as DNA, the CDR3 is TGTGCCAGCAGTGAAGCAGATAATGAAAAACTGTTTTTT. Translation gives CASSEADNEKLFF.

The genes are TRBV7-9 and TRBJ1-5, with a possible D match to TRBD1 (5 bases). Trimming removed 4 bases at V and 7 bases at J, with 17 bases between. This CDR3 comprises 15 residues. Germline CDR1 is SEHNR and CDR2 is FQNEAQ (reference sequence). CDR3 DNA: TGTGCCAGCAGCTCTTCGGACACTTCAAGCCAGCCCCAGCATTTT. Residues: CASSSSDTSSQPQHF.

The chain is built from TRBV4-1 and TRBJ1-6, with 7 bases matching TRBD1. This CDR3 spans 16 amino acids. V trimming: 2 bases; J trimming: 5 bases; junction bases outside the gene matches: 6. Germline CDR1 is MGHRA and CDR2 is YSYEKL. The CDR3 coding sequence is TGCGCCAGCAGCCAATCGCCGGGGACAGATAATTCACCCCTCCACTTT. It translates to CASSQSPGTDNSPLHF.

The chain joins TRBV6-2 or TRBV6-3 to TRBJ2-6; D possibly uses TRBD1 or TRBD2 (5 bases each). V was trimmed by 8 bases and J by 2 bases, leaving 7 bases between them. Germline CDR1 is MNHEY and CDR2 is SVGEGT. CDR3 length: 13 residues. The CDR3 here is CASLGPGANVLTF. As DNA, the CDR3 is TGTGCCAGCCTGGGACCTGGGGCCAACGTCCTGACTTTC.

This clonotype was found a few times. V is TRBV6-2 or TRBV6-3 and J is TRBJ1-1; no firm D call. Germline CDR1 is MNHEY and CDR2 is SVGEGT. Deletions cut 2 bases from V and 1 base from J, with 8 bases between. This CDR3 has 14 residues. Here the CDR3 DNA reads TGTGCCAGCAGTTACCCCGACCCGAACACTGAAGCTTTCTTT. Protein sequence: CASSYPDPNTEAFF.

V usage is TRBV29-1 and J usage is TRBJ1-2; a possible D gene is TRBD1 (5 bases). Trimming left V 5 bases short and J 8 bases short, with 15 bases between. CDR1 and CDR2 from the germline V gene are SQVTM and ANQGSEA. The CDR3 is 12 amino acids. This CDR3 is CSVIQGEMGYTF. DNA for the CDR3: TGCAGCGTTATTCAGGGCGAAATGGGCTACACCTTC.